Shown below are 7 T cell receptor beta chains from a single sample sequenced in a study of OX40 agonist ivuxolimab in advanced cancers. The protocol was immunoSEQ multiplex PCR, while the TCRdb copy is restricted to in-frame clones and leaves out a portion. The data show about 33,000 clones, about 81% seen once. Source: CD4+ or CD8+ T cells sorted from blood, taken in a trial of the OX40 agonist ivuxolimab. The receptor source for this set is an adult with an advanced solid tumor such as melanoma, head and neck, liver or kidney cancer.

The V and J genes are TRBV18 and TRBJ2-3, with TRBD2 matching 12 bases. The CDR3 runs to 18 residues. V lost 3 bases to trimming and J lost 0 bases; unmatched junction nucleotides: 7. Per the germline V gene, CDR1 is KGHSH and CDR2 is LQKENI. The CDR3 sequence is CASSPQRTSGTSTDTQYF. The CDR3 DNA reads TGTGCCAGCTCACCCCAGAGGACTAGCGGGACTAGCACAGATACGCAGTATTTT.

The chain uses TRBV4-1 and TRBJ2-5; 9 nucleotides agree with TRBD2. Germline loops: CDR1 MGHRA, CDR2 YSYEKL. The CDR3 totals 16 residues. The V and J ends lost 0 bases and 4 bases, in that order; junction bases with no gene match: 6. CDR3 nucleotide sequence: TGCGCCAGCAGCCAAGAGCTTAGCGGGAGATCAGAGACCCAGTACTTC. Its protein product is CASSQELSGRSETQYF.

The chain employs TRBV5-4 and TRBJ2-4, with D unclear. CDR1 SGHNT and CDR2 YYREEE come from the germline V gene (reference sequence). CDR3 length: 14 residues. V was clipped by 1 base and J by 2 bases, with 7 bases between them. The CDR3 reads CASSLYNPKNIQYF. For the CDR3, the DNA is TGTGCCAGCAGCTTGTATAACCCCAAAAACATTCAGTACTTC.

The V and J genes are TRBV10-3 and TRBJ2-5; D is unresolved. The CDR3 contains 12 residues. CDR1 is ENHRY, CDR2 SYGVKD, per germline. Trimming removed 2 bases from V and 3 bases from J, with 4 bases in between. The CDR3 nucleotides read TGTGCCATCAGTGAGGGGAAAGAGACCCAGTACTTC. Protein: CAISEGKETQYF.

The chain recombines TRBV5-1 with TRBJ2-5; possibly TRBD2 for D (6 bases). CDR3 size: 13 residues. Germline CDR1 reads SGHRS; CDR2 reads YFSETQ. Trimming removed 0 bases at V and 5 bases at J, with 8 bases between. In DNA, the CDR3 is TGCGCCAGCAGCTTGGCAGGGAGGGAGACCCAGTACTTC. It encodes CASSLAGRETQYF.

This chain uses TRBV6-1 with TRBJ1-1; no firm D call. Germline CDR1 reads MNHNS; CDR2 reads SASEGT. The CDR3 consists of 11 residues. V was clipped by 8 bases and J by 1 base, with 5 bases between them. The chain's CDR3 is CASARNTEAFF. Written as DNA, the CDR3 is TGTGCCAGCGCTCGGAACACTGAAGCTTTCTTT.

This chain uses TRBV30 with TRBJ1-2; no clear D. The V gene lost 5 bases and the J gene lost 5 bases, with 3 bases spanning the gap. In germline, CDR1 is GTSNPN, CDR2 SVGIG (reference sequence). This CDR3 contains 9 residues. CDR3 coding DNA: TGTGCCTGGGGGTATGGCTACACCTTC. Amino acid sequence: CAWGYGYTF.